This T cell receptor beta chain was identified during a study of early stage breast cancer tumors. In the study overall: Eight ER+/PR+/HER2- tumors were invasive ductal; a few were invasive lobular. Study-wide results and caveats: Compared with adjacent normal breast tissue, tumors showed roughly 2.5-fold greater T cell density and higher clonality.

Each sample had two DNA replicates, around 0.45 ug blood or about 1.4 ug tissue. The method was immunoSEQ multiplex PCR; TCRdb's version includes in-frame clones alone and lacks a portion of them. Of about 25,000 clones in the sample, about 70% were seen once. This clone turned up a few times. Its antigen is currently unknown. Losses at the gene ends were 5 bases for V and 13 bases for J; bases not matched to a gene: 11. CDR1 is SQVTM and CDR2 is ANQGSEA in the germline V gene. The CDR3 is 15 amino acids. The chain carries TRBV29-1 and TRBJ2-1; 16 bases agree with TRBD2. Sequencing was performed on breast tumor tissue. The clonotype was recovered from a person in their 60s with breast cancer. This CDR3 reads CSVRGTSGRAPRQFF. The CDR3, as DNA: TGCAGCGTTCGAGGGACTAGCGGGAGGGCCCCCCGTCAGTTCTTC.